Shown below are 4 T cell receptor beta chains from a single sample sequenced in a study of CD8+ T cells in alopecia areata. The sequencing template was cDNA reverse transcribed from extracted RNA. Using immunoSEQ multiplex PCR, the repertoire was profiled, and TCRdb retains in-frame clones only, with some absent. This repertoire shows approximately 65,000 clones, approximately 46% found once; its top ten account for approximately 17%. Sequences were derived from CD8+ T cells sorted from blood, sampled at week 0. The receptors here all came from a human donor with alopecia areata.

In its sample, this clone was seen many times. The V gene is TRBV28, the J gene TRBJ2-5, with TRBD2 identical over 12 bases. The CDR3 length is 18 residues. Trimming removed 5 bases from V and 2 bases from J; junction bases left unmatched: 12. Germline V gene sequence: CDR1 MDHEN, CDR2 SYDVKM. The CDR3 region has the DNA TGTGCCAGCAGTCCAGCCCTCCGGACTAGCGGGACACAAGAGACCCAGTACTTC. Amino acid sequence: CASSPALRTSGTQETQYF.

This chain links TRBV7-9 with TRBJ2-7; D is ambiguous. The CDR3 is 13 amino acids. CDR1 and CDR2 (germline): SEHNR, FQNEAQ (reference sequence). V was trimmed by 7 bases and J by 5 bases, leaving 15 bases between them. The CDR3 is CASTPPWSNEQYF. CDR3 sequence (DNA): TGTGCCAGCACCCCACCGTGGTCCAACGAGCAGTACTTC. Looking up the rest from reference TRBV7-9 and TRBJ2-7 gives the full variable domain: DTGVSQNPRHKITKRGQNVTFRCDPISEHNRLYWYRQTLGQGPEFLTYFQNEAQLEKSRLLSDRFSAERPKGSFSTLEIQRTEQGDSAMYLCASTPPWSNEQYFGPGTRLTVT.

The table lists this clone with a few counts. The gene calls are TRBV7-1 and TRBJ2-6; 9 bases are shared with TRBD2. TRBV7-1 is reported as an ORF; its role is uncertain. This CDR3 region has 17 residues. With V trimmed by 5 bases and J by 0 bases, 5 bases remained unmatched. The CDR3 DNA sequence: TGTGCCAGCAGCGCGCTAGCGGGGTTCTCTGGGGCCAACGTCCTGACTTTC. This translates into CASSALAGFSGANVLTF.

V is TRBV6-5 and J is TRBJ2-2; no clear D. Trimming took 8 bases from V and 4 from J, leaving 14 bases between them. This CDR3 has 14 residues. Germline loops: CDR1 MNHEY, CDR2 SVGAGI. Here the CDR3 reads CASSRAATTGELFF. CDR3 sequence (DNA): TGTGCCAGCTCTAGGGCTGCGACCACCGGGGAGCTGTTTTTT.